This T cell receptor (beta chain) was documented in a study of response to subunit inactivated influenza vaccine. On this clonotype itself: As yet, its antigen is unknown.

Whole-study findings and limits: The authors suggested that every seasonal influenza vaccination recruits few new T cells.

V lost 2 bases and J 0 bases, leaving 15 bases between the germline ends. Germline CDR1 reads WNHNN; CDR2 reads SYGVQD (reference sequence). This CDR3 region has 17 residues. Using its own MiXCR run on the RT-PCR reads, TCRdb lists one record per CDR3 protein. The table includes over 650,000 distinct CDR3 sequences, around 20% detected once. The sample here was PBMCs from blood, taken roughly 5 days after vaccination. The chain links TRBV10-1 to TRBJ2-3; tentative D call: TRBD1 (6 bases). This sequence originates from a man aged 45 to 65 who received an inactivated influenza vaccine. Here the CDR3 reads CASSELGTGQSTDTQYF. The CDR3 DNA is TGCGCCAGCAGTGAGCTAGGGACGGGACAAAGCACAGATACGCAGTATTTT.